The 25 T cell receptor beta chains below were found in one sample sequenced in a study of blood T cell repertoires in COVID-19 (TCRdb year 2020). Libraries came from the immunoSEQ multiplex PCR assay. TCRdb stores this immuneACCESS table with in-frame sequences only. Part of the clones is absent; in the studies checked, under half of the shortfall reflects unresolved V genes, and no reason is known for the rest. Counted in this sample were approximately 260,000 clones; over 75% of them appeared once. The ten most abundant clones make up 2% to 2.5% of the sample. The specimen sequenced was peripheral blood. All receptors derive from a woman in her 40s who had recovered from COVID-19.

The rearrangement uses TRBV27 and TRBJ2-1; 9 positions agree with TRBD2. CDR1 MNHEY and CDR2 SMNVEV come from the germline V gene (reference sequence). The CDR3 extends over 16 amino acids. V trimming: 3 bases; J trimming: 4 bases; junction bases outside the gene matches: 7. The CDR3 reads CASSFVGAGGYNEQFF. DNA for the CDR3: TGTGCCAGCAGTTTTGTGGGGGCGGGGGGGTACAATGAGCAGTTCTTC.

The genes are TRBV9 and TRBJ1-3; TRBD1 is a possible D gene (6 bases). The ends were cut back, 2 bases at V and 1 base at J, with 10 bases in the middle. CDR1 is SGDLS, CDR2 YYNGEE, per germline. The CDR3 has 15 residues. This CDR3 is CASSVTGFSGNTIYF. CDR3 DNA sequence: TGTGCCAGCAGCGTTACAGGGTTTTCTGGAAACACCATATATTTT.

This sequence joins TRBV9 and TRBJ2-3, with TRBD2 matching 8 bases. This CDR3 is built from 16 residues. Trimming removed 1 base from V and 2 bases from J; junction bases left unmatched: 6. From germline, CDR1 is SGDLS and CDR2 YYNGEE. The CDR3 DNA is TGTGCCAGCAGCGTACTATCGGGGGGGTCCACAGATACGCAGTATTTT. Protein sequence: CASSVLSGGSTDTQYF.

The chain is built from TRBV19 and TRBJ1-1; D perhaps matches TRBD1 (5 bases). Germline V gives CDR1 LNHDA, CDR2 SQIVND (reference sequence). CDR3 length equals 15 residues. The V gene lost 3 bases and the J gene lost 5 bases, with 16 bases spanning the gap. The CDR3 DNA follows: TGTGCCAGTAGTATCATGGGGGGGGATCGGACTGAAGCTTTCTTT. Protein: CASSIMGGDRTEAFF.

This clone was detected only a few times. The chain combines TRBV18 with TRBJ1-2; D is unclear. From germline, CDR1 is KGHSH and CDR2 LQKENI. This CDR3 spans 13 amino acids. Trimming stripped 3 bases from V and 7 bases from J, with 12 bases between. CDR3 region: CASSPMPGSGYTF. The CDR3 nucleotides are TGTGCCAGCTCACCGATGCCGGGATCTGGCTACACCTTC.

This rearrangement joins TRBV19 to TRBJ2-2, with TRBD2 identical over 7 bases. The germline CDR1 and CDR2 sequences are LNHDA and SQIVND (reference sequence). The CDR3 loop spans 18 amino acids. Trimming removed 1 base from V and 0 bases from J; junction bases left unmatched: 8. The CDR3 sequence: CASSIAGGLVANTGELFF. Written as DNA, the CDR3 is TGTGCCAGTAGTATAGCGGGGGGTCTCGTGGCGAACACCGGGGAGCTGTTTTTT.

The chain combines TRBV7-3 with TRBJ2-1, with D possibly matching TRBD2 (5 bases). CDR3 length: 16 amino acids. The germline V gene has CDR1 SGHTA and CDR2 FQGTGA. Trimming took 0 bases from V and 0 from J, leaving 9 bases between them. The CDR3, as DNA: TGTGCCAGCAGCTTAACAAGAGGGAGCTCCTACAATGAGCAGTTCTTC. Protein: CASSLTRGSSYNEQFF.

The chain combines TRBV4-3 with TRBJ2-1; the D gene is possibly TRBD1 (6 bases). CDR3 length equals 12 residues. Trimming took off 4 bases at V and 10 bases at J, with 11 bases between the two ends. Looked up from germline, CDR1 is LGHNA and CDR2 is YSLEER. CDR3 sequence reads: CASSRTGTEQFF. The CDR3 DNA reads as TGCGCCAGCAGCCGAACCGGGACAGAGCAGTTCTTC.

The rearrangement joins TRBV5-4 to TRBJ2-5; D perhaps matches TRBD1 (6 bases). From germline, CDR1 is SGHNT and CDR2 YYREEE (reference sequence). The V end was cut by 3 bases, the J end by 3 bases, with 12 bases between. The CDR3 has 14 amino acids. For the CDR3, the DNA is TGTGCCAGCAGCTCACGGGCAGGGGAAGAGACCCAGTACTTC. Translation: CASSSRAGEETQYF.

In DNA, the CDR3 is TGTGCCAGCAGCCCGACAGGGTCTTGGGACCAGTACTTC. Protein sequence: CASSPTGSWDQYF. This rearrangement joins TRBV4-2 to TRBJ2-5; 7 bases match TRBD1. CDR1 is LGHNA, CDR2 YNFKEQ, per germline. The J segment lost 10 bases and the V segment lost 4 bases, leaving 9 bases of the junction unmatched. CDR3 size: 13 residues.

DNA of the CDR3: TGTGCCAGCAGCTTAGTCGTAGGGGCCTACGAGCAGTACTTC. Protein product: CASSLVVGAYEQYF. The V gene is TRBV7-2, the J gene TRBJ2-7, with a weak D call TRBD1 (5 bases). The ends were cut back, 1 base at V and 2 bases at J, with 9 bases in the middle. This CDR3 region has 14 residues. Germline-derived CDR1 and CDR2 are SGHTA and FQGNSA.

This chain joins TRBV7-6 and TRBJ1-2; 9 bases map to TRBD1. V was pared by 5 bases and J by 8 bases, with 3 bases of the junction left unmatched. The CDR3 sequence is 12 residues long. Germline lookup yields CDR1 SGHVS and CDR2 FNYEAQ. The CDR3 sequence: CASSNTGGGYTF. CDR3 nucleotides: TGTGCCAGCAGCAATACAGGGGGCGGCTACACCTTC.

The sample holds a few counts of this clone. V gene TRBV7-2 combines with J gene TRBJ2-7; tentative D call: TRBD2 (5 bases). Trimming left V 1 base short and J 2 bases short, with 12 bases between. The CDR3 consists of 15 residues. Germline lookup yields CDR1 SGHTA and CDR2 FQGNSA. The CDR3 nucleotides are TGTGCCAGCAGCTTAGGAGGGTCGGTGACCTACGAGCAGTACTTC. As protein: CASSLGGSVTYEQYF.

The genes are TRBV7-2 and TRBJ1-4, with D uncertain. The ends were cut back, 5 bases at V and 0 bases at J, with 13 bases in the middle. From germline, CDR1 is SGHTA and CDR2 FQGNSA. The CDR3 runs to 16 residues. The CDR3 coding sequence is TGTGCCAGCAGCGCCGGGTCTGGTGCAACTAATGAAAAACTGTTTTTT. As protein: CASSAGSGATNEKLFF.

J is TRBJ2-7 and V is TRBV7-2; 8 bases map to TRBD1. The ends lost 0 bases at V and 2 bases at J; junction bases unmatched: 0. Germline CDR1 and CDR2: SGHTA and FQGNSA. The CDR3 has 14 residues. The CDR3 sequence: CASSLARGPYEQYF. The CDR3 DNA reads TGTGCCAGCAGCTTAGCCAGGGGGCCCTACGAGCAGTACTTC.

For the CDR3, the DNA is TGTGCCAGCAGCTCCACAGGACAGGGGGCTATTTACGAGCAGTACTTC. It encodes CASSSTGQGAIYEQYF. The chain recombines TRBV7-9 with TRBJ2-7, with 11 nucleotides matching TRBD1. The trim removed 4 bases at V and 4 bases at J, leaving 9 bases unmatched. The CDR3 covers 16 residues. Per the germline V gene, CDR1 is SEHNR and CDR2 is FQNEAQ (reference sequence).

The V call is TRBV6-4, the J call TRBJ2-2, with 7 bases that match TRBD1. Per the germline V gene, CDR1 is MRHNA and CDR2 is SNTAGT. Trimming cost V 4 bases and J 4 bases; bases outside gene matches: 3. The CDR3 covers 14 residues. Here the CDR3 reads CASSVQGSTGELFF. CDR3 nucleotides: TGTGCCAGCAGTGTACAGGGGTCCACCGGGGAGCTGTTTTTT.

In nucleotides, the CDR3 is TGTGCCACCAGTGCGGGAGGGCGCCCCAATGAGCAGTTCTTC. This translates into CATSAGGRPNEQFF. This rearrangement joins TRBV24-1 to TRBJ2-1, with 8 bases identical to TRBD2. Trimming at V came to 5 bases and at J to 6 bases, leaving 5 bases not matched to a gene. From germline, CDR1 is KGHDR and CDR2 SFDVKD. The CDR3 loop spans 14 amino acids.

The table lists this clone with a count of one. The chain is built from TRBV7-2 and TRBJ1-3; 8 positions agree with TRBD1. Losses at the gene ends were 5 bases for V and 0 bases for J; bases not matched to a gene: 6. The CDR3 contains 16 residues. CDR1 is SGHTA, CDR2 FQGNSA, per germline. The CDR3 DNA reads as TGTGCCAGCAGCAACAACAGGGGGTACTCTGGAAACACCATATATTTT. Protein: CASSNNRGYSGNTIYF.

This chain connects TRBV28 to TRBJ1-6; D unresolved. Per germline, CDR1 MDHEN and CDR2 SYDVKM. V shed 7 bases and J shed 2 bases, with 9 bases lying between them. The CDR3 is 14 residues long. The CDR3 bases are TGTGCCAGCACCCCTCGTGCCTATAATTCACCCCTCCACTTT. Encoded protein: CASTPRAYNSPLHF. The variable domain in full, with the rest retrieved from reference TRBV28 and TRBJ1-6, is DVKVTQSSRYLVKRTGEKVFLECVQDMDHENMFWYRQDPGLGLRLIYFSYDVKMKEKGDIPEGYSVSREKKERFSLILESASTNQTSMYLCASTPRAYNSPLHFGNGTRLTVT.

There are a few counts of this clone. The gene calls are TRBV2 and TRBJ2-5; 7 nucleotides agree with TRBD1. Germline lookup yields CDR1 SNHLY and CDR2 FYNNEI. With V trimmed by 5 bases and J by 4 bases, 16 bases remained unmatched. The CDR3 has 17 residues. The CDR3 DNA is TGTGCCAGCAGTACCCCCGAGGGGGCCCCAAGGCGAGAGACCCAGTACTTC. It translates to CASSTPEGAPRRETQYF.

The chain uses TRBV5-5 and TRBJ1-6; 10 bases line up with TRBD1. V shed 0 bases and J 4 bases; nucleotides not matched to a gene: 7. CDR1 is SGHKS and CDR2 is YYEKEE in the germline V gene (reference sequence). CDR3 length equals 18 residues. The CDR3 nucleotides are TGTGCCAGCAGCTTGGGAGACAGGGGGCTCGGATATAATTCACCCCTCCACTTT. It yields the protein CASSLGDRGLGYNSPLHF.

The CDR3: CASSLLVDTQYF. The CDR3, as DNA: TGTGCCAGCAGCCTATTAGTAGATACGCAGTATTTT. The chain links TRBV7-8 to TRBJ2-3, with D hard to call. Germline CDR1 SGHVS, CDR2 FQNEAQ. The CDR3 is 12 amino acids. Trimming shortened V by 5 bases and J by 5 bases, and 8 bases separated the two germline ends. Filled out from reference TRBV7-8 and TRBJ2-3, the complete variable domain reads GAGVSQSPRYKVAKRGQDVALRCDPISGHVSLFWYQQALGQGPEFLTYFQNEAQLDKSGLPSDRFFAERPEGSVSTLKIQRTQQEDSAVYLCASSLLVDTQYFGPGTRLTVL.

This clone showed up just once. The chain combines TRBV2 with TRBJ2-7; 9 bases line up with TRBD1. The V gene's germline CDR1 is SNHLY and CDR2 FYNNEI. Germline trimming cut 8 bases from V and 0 bases from J; bases unmatched to any gene: 5. The CDR3 runs to 14 residues. The CDR3: CASRGQGTSYEQYF. The CDR3 DNA sequence: TGTGCCAGCCGTGGACAGGGGACCTCCTACGAGCAGTACTTC.

V usage is TRBV13 and J usage is TRBJ2-2; 10 bases line up with TRBD2. CDR1 is PRHDT, CDR2 FYEKMQ, per germline (reference sequence). With V trimmed by 2 bases and J by 0 bases, 3 bases remained unmatched. The CDR3 is 17 residues long. The CDR3: CASSLLTSGSNTGELFF. For the CDR3, the DNA is TGTGCCAGCAGCTTACTGACTAGCGGGTCGAACACCGGGGAGCTGTTTTTT. Filled out from reference TRBV13 and TRBJ2-2, the complete variable domain reads AAGVIQSPRHLIKEKRETATLKCYPIPRHDTVYWYQQGPGQDPQFLISFYEKMQSDKGSIPDRFSAQQFSDYHSELNMSSLELGDSALYFCASSLLTSGSNTGELFFGEGSRLTVL.